These 30 T cell receptor beta chains were all obtained from the same sample, sequenced in a study of control samples from healthy donors and cancer patients. Clones were read by immunoSEQ multiplex PCR, and TCRdb kept only the in-frame ones, dropping some. The profile shows about 160,000 clones, just over 95% of them singletons. Sequenced: blood. Every receptor here comes from a woman in her 30s in good health.

The CDR3, as DNA: TGTGCCACCAGCAGCGGAGGAGGGGGAGAATATAGCAATCAGCCCCAGCATTTT. Protein product: CATSSGGGGEYSNQPQHF. The chain joins TRBV15 to TRBJ1-5; D is possibly TRBD1 (6 bases). Deletions cut 3 bases from V and 0 bases from J, with 18 bases between. Looked up from germline, CDR1 is LNHNV and CDR2 is YYDKDF (reference sequence). CDR3 size: 18 residues.

This chain joins TRBV15 and TRBJ1-4; D is unclear. CDR1 LNHNV and CDR2 YYDKDF come from the germline V gene (reference sequence). The CDR3 has 13 amino acids. V lost 0 bases and J lost 8, with 7 bases in between. The CDR3 loop reads CATSRDRVEKLFF. CDR3 nucleotides: TGTGCCACCAGCAGAGATCGGGTGGAAAAACTGTTTTTT.

The J gene is TRBJ2-7, the V gene TRBV6-5; D may match TRBD1 or TRBD2 (5 bases each). The V and J ends lost 7 bases and 2 bases respectively, with 9 bases between them. The CDR3 is 12 amino acids. CDR1 MNHEY and CDR2 SVGAGI come from the germline V gene. The CDR3 sequence is CASTQGPYEQYF. The CDR3 nucleotides are TGTGCCAGCACCCAGGGACCCTACGAGCAGTACTTC.

V gene TRBV14 combines with J gene TRBJ1-6, with D maybe TRBD1 (5 bases). This CDR3 is built from 15 residues. V was cut by 3 bases and J by 2 bases, with 8 bases left in between. Germline loops: CDR1 SGHDN, CDR2 FVKESK. CDR3 loop: CASSHEGTYNSPLHF. CDR3 nucleotides: TGTGCCAGCAGCCACGAGGGGACCTATAATTCACCCCTCCACTTT. Looking up the rest from reference TRBV14 and TRBJ1-6 gives the full variable domain: EAGVTQFPSHSVIEKGQTVTLRCDPISGHDNLYWYRRVMGKEIKFLLHFVKESKQDESGMPNNRFLAERTGGTYSTLKVQPAELEDSGVYFCASSHEGTYNSPLHFGNGTRLTVT.

A single count supports this clone. The chain is built from TRBV5-1 and TRBJ1-6, with 7 bases lining up with TRBD1. CDR3 length: 15 amino acids. Per the germline V gene, CDR1 is SGHRS and CDR2 is YFSETQ. J gave up 7 bases and V 3 bases, and 7 bases lay outside the gene matches. The CDR3 spells CASSWGQSANSPLHF. The CDR3 DNA reads TGCGCCAGCAGCTGGGGACAGTCAGCCAATTCACCCCTCCACTTT.

The CDR3 loop reads CAGDEDYNEQFF. The CDR3 nucleotides are TGTGCCGGGGACGAAGATTACAATGAGCAGTTCTTC. The chain is built from TRBV9 and TRBJ2-1, with D perhaps being TRBD1 or TRBD2 (5 bases each). V shed 10 bases and J shed 4 bases, with 12 bases lying between them. The CDR3 is made up of 12 amino acids. Germline CDR1 reads SGDLS; CDR2 reads YYNGEE. The full variable domain, rest sourced from reference TRBV9 and TRBJ2-1, is DSGVTQTPKHLITATGQRVTLRCSPRSGDLSVYWYQQSLDQGLQFLIQYYNGEERAKGNILERFSAQQFPDLHSELNLSSLELGDSALYFCAGDEDYNEQFFGPGTRLTVL.

Here the CDR3 reads CAISESGPFGGYTF. The CDR3 coding sequence is TGTGCCATCAGTGAGTCGGGCCCTTTCGGCGGCTACACCTTC. The chain employs TRBV10-3 and TRBJ1-2; D is unresolved. Germline CDR1 reads ENHRY; CDR2 reads SYGVKD. The V end lost 0 bases, the J end lost 8 bases, and 13 bases lay between the germline ends. CDR3 length: 14 amino acids.

This chain uses TRBV28 with TRBJ1-5; TRBD1 matches 7 bases. The trim removed 3 bases at V and 6 bases at J, leaving 8 bases unmatched. The CDR3 has 15 residues. Germline V gene sequence: CDR1 MDHEN, CDR2 SYDVKM. CDR3 region: CASSLIITGVQPQHF. The CDR3 bases are TGTGCCAGCAGTTTGATTATTACAGGGGTTCAGCCCCAGCATTTT.

The gene calls are TRBV28 and TRBJ1-5; D uncertain. In germline, CDR1 is MDHEN, CDR2 SYDVKM. Trimming took off 3 bases at V and 4 bases at J, with 10 bases between the two ends. The CDR3 is 14 residues long. The CDR3 here is CASSFVQQNQPQHF. The CDR3 nucleotides are TGTGCCAGCAGTTTTGTACAACAAAATCAGCCCCAGCATTTT.

The chain is built from TRBV6-5 and TRBJ1-5, with a possible D match to TRBD1 (6 bases). Trimming shortened V by 4 bases and J by 0 bases, and 10 bases separated the two germline ends. The germline CDR1 and CDR2 sequences are MNHEY and SVGAGI. The CDR3 sequence is 15 residues long. CDR3 residues: CASSLTGNSNQPQHF. CDR3 nucleotide sequence: TGTGCCAGCAGTTTGACAGGAAATAGCAATCAGCCCCAGCATTTT.

The chain recombines TRBV6-5 with TRBJ1-2, with D unresolved. This CDR3 comprises 14 residues. V gave up 4 bases and J gave up 1 base, with 10 bases separating them. Germline loops: CDR1 MNHEY, CDR2 SVGAGI. CDR3 coding DNA: TGTGCCAGCAGTTGGGCCGACTTTAACTATGGCTACACCTTC. Protein: CASSWADFNYGYTF.

The rearrangement uses TRBV12-3 or TRBV12-4 and TRBJ2-5, with 7 bases identical to TRBD2. This CDR3 is built from 13 residues. V was clipped by 10 bases and J by 7 bases; unmatched bases: 12. The CDR3 bases are TGTGCCACCTCCTTGGGGGGGACGGGGACCCAGTACTTC. Its translation is CATSLGGTGTQYF.

The count of this clone is one. The junction departs from germline at one end; a sequencing error may be responsible. The chain employs TRBV3-1 (or the pseudogene TRBV3-2) and TRBJ1-3, with unresolved D. The germline gives CDR1 LGHDT, CDR2 YNNKEL (reference sequence). This CDR3 is built from 15 residues. The CDR3 nucleotides are TGTGTCAGCAGCCAAGGAGCTCTCTCGGGAAACACCATATATTTT. Translating gives CVSSQGALSGNTIYF.

The chain employs TRBV10-3 and TRBJ1-6; D might be TRBD1 (6 bases). The CDR3 consists of 16 residues. V was pared by 4 bases and J by 5 bases, with 15 bases between. From germline, CDR1 is ENHRY and CDR2 SYGVKD. The CDR3: CAISVGAQGNNSPLHF. The CDR3 coding sequence is TGTGCCATCAGTGTAGGGGCCCAGGGGAATAATTCACCCCTCCACTTT.

The CDR3 nucleotides read TGTGCCAGCACCACCAGGCGGGGGTTCGGCTATGGCTACACCTTC. It specifies CASTTRRGFGYGYTF. This chain joins TRBV28 and TRBJ1-2, with D perhaps TRBD1 (5 bases). The CDR3 extends over 15 amino acids. The V end lost 7 bases, the J end lost 4 bases, and 19 bases lay between the germline ends. CDR1 and CDR2 from the germline V gene are MDHEN and SYDVKM.

The J gene is TRBJ2-7, the V gene TRBV3-1 (or the pseudogene TRBV3-2); possible D gene TRBD1, 5 bases. This CDR3 comprises 17 residues. V shed 2 bases and J shed 3 bases, with 20 bases lying between them. Germline V gene data show CDR1 as LGHDT and CDR2 as YNNKEL (reference sequence). CDR3 sequence: CASSQTSSGRQFYEQYF. CDR3 sequence (DNA): TGTGCCAGCAGCCAAACCTCGAGTGGTAGACAGTTCTACGAGCAGTACTTC.

The chain joins TRBV19 to TRBJ1-1; tentative D call: TRBD1 (5 bases). The CDR3 runs to 14 residues. V lost 7 bases and J lost 1, with 13 bases in between. CDR1 is LNHDA, CDR2 SQIVND, per germline (reference sequence). CDR3 DNA sequence: TGTGCCAGTACTCGAGGACAAACGAACACTGAAGCTTTCTTT. It translates to CASTRGQTNTEAFF.

The chain uses TRBV7-8 and TRBJ1-1, with 7 bases that match TRBD1. The germline V gene encodes CDR1 SGHVS and CDR2 FQNEAQ. This CDR3 comprises 13 residues. V trimming: 4 bases; J trimming: 5 bases; junction bases outside the gene matches: 4. DNA for the CDR3: TGTGCCAGCAGCTCCGACAGGGTTACTGAAGCTTTCTTT. It codes for CASSSDRVTEAFF.

This chain links TRBV9 with TRBJ2-2; D might be TRBD2 (6 bases). Germline assignment: CDR1 SGDLS and CDR2 YYNGEE. This CDR3 contains 16 residues. Trimming removed 0 bases from V and 0 bases from J, with 9 bases in between. The CDR3 coding sequence is TGTGCCAGCAGCGTAGACGGGGGAGCGAACACCGGGGAGCTGTTTTTT. It codes for CASSVDGGANTGELFF.

The chain has TRBV29-1 and TRBJ1-2, with D unclear. The germline V gene has CDR1 SQVTM and CDR2 ANQGSEA. CDR3 size: 13 residues. Trimming took 4 bases from V and 2 from J, leaving 11 bases between them. CDR3 coding DNA: TGCAGCGTTGTAACACCTCCAAACTATGGCTACACCTTC. This gives the protein CSVVTPPNYGYTF.

The chain is built from TRBV30 and TRBJ2-7, with 10 bases identical to TRBD2. The germline gives CDR1 GTSNPN, CDR2 SVGIG (reference sequence). After removal of 0 bases from V and 0 bases from J, the junction contained 5 bases not matched to a gene. CDR3 length: 16 amino acids. The chain's CDR3 is CAWSVHGLAVSYEQYF. The DNA of the CDR3 is TGTGCCTGGAGTGTCCACGGACTAGCGGTCTCCTACGAGCAGTACTTC.

The V gene is TRBV5-5, the J gene TRBJ2-7, with D possibly TRBD2 on 7 matching bases. The CDR3 spans 15 residues. Per germline, CDR1 SGHKS and CDR2 YYEKEE (reference sequence). V was pared by 0 bases and J by 2 bases, with 12 bases between. CDR3 protein: CASSLVGGVTYEQYF. DNA of the CDR3: TGTGCCAGCAGCTTGGTAGGGGGGGTCACCTACGAGCAGTACTTC.

V gene TRBV30 combines with J gene TRBJ1-1; no clear D. The ends were cut back, 4 bases at V and 1 base at J, with 13 bases in the middle. The CDR3 covers 14 residues. Germline V gene data show CDR1 as GTSNPN and CDR2 as SVGIG (reference sequence). The chain's CDR3 is CAWKVLTRNTEAFF. The DNA of the CDR3 is TGTGCCTGGAAAGTTCTTACACGGAACACTGAAGCTTTCTTT. The full variable domain, with the rest looked up from reference TRBV30 and TRBJ1-1, is SQTIHQWPATLVQPVGSPLSLECTVEGTSNPNLYWYRQAAGRGLQLLFYSVGIGQISSEVPQNLSASRPQDRQFILSSKKLLLSDSGFYLCAWKVLTRNTEAFFGQGTRLTVV.

V is TRBV5-1 and J is TRBJ2-3, with D maybe TRBD2 (6 bases). The V gene lost 4 bases and the J gene lost 6 bases, with 15 bases spanning the gap. Germline V CDR1 and CDR2: SGHRS, YFSETQ. This CDR3 is 14 amino acids long. In DNA form, the CDR3 reads TGCGCCAGCAGCAGGGGACGGCGGGGCGATACGCAGTATTTT. It codes for CASSRGRRGDTQYF. The variable domain in full, with the rest retrieved from reference TRBV5-1 and TRBJ2-3, is KAGVTQTPRYLIKTRGQQVTLSCSPISGHRSVSWYQQTPGQGLQFLFEYFSETQRNKGNFPGRFSGRQFSNSRSEMNVSTLELGDSALYLCASSRGRRGDTQYFGPGTRLTVL.

This clone was seen once. The chain joins TRBV6-5 to TRBJ1-2; D is unclear. CDR1 is MNHEY, CDR2 SVGAGI, per germline. CDR3 length: 12 residues. V gave up 7 bases and J gave up 8 bases, with 14 bases separating them. CDR3 amino acids: CASTEGGFGYTF. The CDR3 nucleotides are TGTGCCAGCACCGAAGGAGGGTTCGGCTACACCTTC.

This chain joins TRBV27 and TRBJ2-5, with 11 bases identical to TRBD1. There are 16 residues in the CDR3. Germline assignment: CDR1 MNHEY and CDR2 SMNVEV (reference sequence). Trimming at V came to 4 bases and at J to 5 bases, leaving 9 bases not matched to a gene. This CDR3 is CASSSTDRGQRETQYF. CDR3 DNA sequence: TGTGCCAGCAGTTCCACGGACAGGGGGCAGAGGGAGACCCAGTACTTC.

The chain has TRBV15 and TRBJ1-4, with 7 bases matching TRBD1. Germline assignment: CDR1 LNHNV and CDR2 YYDKDF (reference sequence). Losses at the gene ends were 0 bases for V and 7 bases for J; bases not matched to a gene: 8. The CDR3 spans 16 residues. CDR3 sequence (DNA): TGTGCCACCAGCAGAGATCAAGGGGGCTCAGGTGAAAAACTGTTTTTT. It is translated as CATSRDQGGSGEKLFF.

This chain uses TRBV6-1 with TRBJ2-1, with D maybe TRBD2 (6 bases). In germline, CDR1 is MNHNS, CDR2 SASEGT. There are 15 residues in the CDR3. The V end was cut by 3 bases, the J end by 4 bases, with 13 bases between. The DNA for the CDR3 is TGTGCCAGCAGTGAGGGCCAGCGGGTATACAATGAGCAGTTCTTC. This codes for CASSEGQRVYNEQFF.

This rearrangement joins TRBV2 to TRBJ1-4; a possible D gene is TRBD1 (6 bases). There are 15 residues in the CDR3. V was shortened by 6 bases and J by 3 bases, with 14 bases between the two germline ends. Germline V gives CDR1 SNHLY, CDR2 FYNNEI. The CDR3 reads CASRGGISANEKLFF. The CDR3 bases are TGTGCCAGCAGAGGGGGTATATCGGCTAATGAAAAACTGTTTTTT.

V and J are TRBV6-4 and TRBJ1-2, with 8 bases matching TRBD1. The germline CDR1 and CDR2 sequences are MRHNA and SNTAGT. This CDR3 is built from 13 residues. Trimming removed 6 bases from V and 8 bases from J; junction bases left unmatched: 8. Here the CDR3 reads CASSNTGGGGYTF. CDR3 DNA sequence: TGTGCCAGCAGCAACACAGGGGGAGGAGGCTACACCTTC.